This entry lists 31 T cell receptor beta chains sequenced from one sample in a study of shared clonotypes between healthy human individuals. Only in-frame clones appear in the TCRdb table, and some are missing; sequencing was by immunoSEQ multiplex PCR. The table lists roughly 1,100,000 clones, 75% of them singletons. The source material was memory CD4+ T cells sorted from blood. Subset denoted: CD45RA-negative fraction. The receptors originated from a man aged 18 to 35 in good health.

About this clone: A much larger clone lies one base from this, so it may be a read error. The CDR3 sequence is CASSLVESQPQHF. For the CDR3, the DNA is TGTGCCAGCAGCTTAGTCGAGAGTCAGCCCCAGCATTTT. V is TRBV7-2 and J is TRBJ1-5, with D uncertain. The germline V gene encodes CDR1 SGHTA and CDR2 FQGNSA. The CDR3 contains 13 residues. V shed 1 base and J shed 6 bases, with 7 bases lying between them.

The rearrangement uses TRBV18 and TRBJ2-5, with 9 bases aligning to TRBD1. V dropped 6 bases and J dropped 7; count of bases not matched to a gene: 12. The CDR3 has 15 residues. Per germline, CDR1 KGHSH and CDR2 LQKENI. The CDR3 here is CASSPGQGTLGTQYF. CDR3 nucleotide sequence: TGTGCCAGCTCCCCTGGACAGGGGACCCTGGGGACCCAGTACTTC.

This clone appeared once. V usage is TRBV28 and J usage is TRBJ1-2, with D unclear. V lost 3 bases and J lost 7, with 9 bases in between. The CDR3 sequence is 12 residues long. The germline V gene has CDR1 MDHEN and CDR2 SYDVKM. The chain's CDR3 is CASSFYGFGYTF. CDR3 coding DNA: TGTGCCAGCAGTTTCTATGGTTTTGGCTACACCTTC.

This chain uses TRBV5-4 with TRBJ1-5, with 9 bases aligning to TRBD1. Germline V gene data show CDR1 as SGHNT and CDR2 as YYREEE (reference sequence). The CDR3 length is 16 residues. Trimming removed 4 bases from V and 2 bases from J; junction bases left unmatched: 7. The CDR3 loop is CASSLRDRARNQPQHF. In DNA, the CDR3 is TGTGCCAGCAGCCTCCGGGACAGGGCTCGCAATCAGCCCCAGCATTTT. The entire variable domain, with the rest obtained from reference TRBV5-4 and TRBJ1-5, is as follows: ETGVTQSPTHLIKTRGQQVTLRCSSQSGHNTVSWYQQALGQGPQFIFQYYREEENGRGNFPPRFSGLQFPNYSSELNVNALELDDSALYLCASSLRDRARNQPQHFGDGTRLSIL.

The chain couples TRBV4-1 to TRBJ1-6, with D unresolved. V lost 5 bases to trimming and J lost 7 bases, with 15 bases between them. The CDR3 is 15 residues long. Germline assignment: CDR1 MGHRA and CDR2 YSYEKL. CDR3 loop: CASSAVAGLNSPLHF. CDR3 bases: TGCGCCAGCAGCGCAGTTGCGGGCCTGAATTCACCCCTCCACTTT.

The V call is TRBV18, the J call TRBJ2-1, with 8 nucleotides matching TRBD2. V lost 3 bases and J lost 8; bases outside the gene matches: 9. Germline lookup yields CDR1 KGHSH and CDR2 LQKENI. The CDR3 is made up of 15 amino acids. The CDR3 region has the DNA TGTGCCAGCTCACCTCGAGGACTAGCTTCCGATGAGCAGTTCTTC. Its protein product is CASSPRGLASDEQFF.

This clone was picked up one time. The V call is TRBV2, the J call TRBJ2-7, with D possibly TRBD2 on 5 matching bases. Germline V gene sequence: CDR1 SNHLY, CDR2 FYNNEI. This CDR3 region has 14 residues. Trimming removed 2 bases from V and 6 bases from J, with 14 bases in between. The CDR3 protein is CASSELVGVAEQYF. In nucleotides, the CDR3 is TGTGCCAGCAGTGAACTCGTGGGAGTAGCCGAGCAGTACTTC. The entire variable domain, with the rest obtained from reference TRBV2 and TRBJ2-7, is as follows: EPEVTQTPSHQVTQMGQEVILRCVPISNHLYFYWYRQILGQKVEFLVSFYNNEISEKSEIFDDQFSVERPDGSNFTLKIRSTKLEDSAMYFCASSELVGVAEQYFGPGTRLTVT.

The chain uses TRBV29-1 and TRBJ2-1, with 8 bases fitting TRBD2. The CDR3 has 14 residues. Germline V gene lookup returns CDR1 SQVTM and CDR2 ANQGSEA. The ends lost 3 bases at V and 6 bases at J; junction bases unmatched: 7. The CDR3 protein is CSVDGGLAGNEQFF. Written as DNA, the CDR3 is TGCAGCGTTGATGGAGGGCTAGCGGGCAATGAGCAGTTCTTC.

This clone was recorded a few times. J is TRBJ1-4 and V is TRBV30; a possible D gene is TRBD1 (5 bases). Germline V CDR1 and CDR2: GTSNPN, SVGIG (reference sequence). The CDR3 runs 16 residues. Between the trimmed V and J ends, which lost 0 bases and 0 bases, there was a span of 11 bases. The CDR3 bases are TGTGCCTGGAGTGTAGGGGTTTCCTCAACTAATGAAAAACTGTTTTTT. This translates into CAWSVGVSSTNEKLFF.

The chain is built from TRBV7-6 and TRBJ2-7; D possibly corresponds to TRBD2 (6 bases). The CDR3 length is 13 residues. The V gene lost 3 bases and the J gene lost 5 bases, with 11 bases spanning the gap. Germline V CDR1 and CDR2: SGHVS, FNYEAQ. CDR3 loop: CASSFLGGNEQYF. The CDR3 DNA reads as TGTGCCAGCAGCTTTCTCGGGGGAAACGAGCAGTACTTC.

This chain links TRBV5-1 with TRBJ2-5, with 14 bases lining up with TRBD2. Germline CDR1 SGHRS, CDR2 YFSETQ. There are 19 residues in the CDR3. The J segment lost 4 bases and the V segment lost 4 bases, leaving 15 bases of the junction unmatched. The CDR3 sequence is CASSSGTSGSPGAGETQYF. For the CDR3, the DNA is TGCGCCAGCAGCAGCGGGACTAGCGGGAGCCCCGGGGCGGGAGAGACCCAGTACTTC.

As concerns this clone: This CDR3 is also generated by other DNA sequences in the sample. The chain uses TRBV18 and TRBJ1-5, with D unclear. V shed 2 bases and J shed 4 bases, with 12 bases lying between them. The length of the CDR3 is 15 residues. Germline V gene data show CDR1 as KGHSH and CDR2 as LQKENI. In nucleotides, the CDR3 is TGTGCCAGCTCACCAACGGGTGGAGATAATCAGCCCCAGCATTTT. Amino acids: CASSPTGGDNQPQHF.

About this clone: With a much larger clone just one base away, this may be a read error. This chain connects TRBV7-3 to TRBJ1-2; 9 nucleotides agree with TRBD1. The V segment lost 5 bases and the J segment 6 bases; nucleotides outside the gene matches: 4. This CDR3 spans 13 amino acids. CDR1 SGHTA and CDR2 FQGTGA come from the germline V gene. The CDR3 loop is CASSPGQGNGYTF. CDR3 nucleotide sequence: TGTGCCAGCAGCCCCGGACAGGGGAATGGCTACACCTTC. Drawing the rest from reference TRBV7-3 and TRBJ1-2, the complete variable domain is GAGVSQTPSNKVTEKGKYVELRCDPISGHTALYWYRQSLGQGPEFLIYFQGTGAADDSGLPNDRFFAVRPEGSVSTLKIQRTERGDSAVYLCASSPGQGNGYTFGSGTRLTVV.

This clone was seen only once. The chain combines TRBV27 with TRBJ2-1, with a tentative D call TRBD1 (6 bases). Germline CDR1 and CDR2: MNHEY and SMNVEV (reference sequence). V lost 3 bases and J 1 base, leaving 10 bases between the germline ends. The length of the CDR3 is 15 residues. In DNA form, the CDR3 reads TGTGCCAGCAGTTTCCTTGGACAGTCCTACAATGAGCAGTTCTTC. Amino acid sequence: CASSFLGQSYNEQFF.

CDR3 sequence reads: CASSFLDTGELFF. CDR3 DNA: TGTGCCAGCAGCTTCCTCGACACCGGGGAGCTGTTTTTT. The rearrangement joins TRBV5-4 to TRBJ2-2, with D unclear. CDR1 and CDR2 from the germline V gene are SGHNT and YYREEE (reference sequence). This CDR3 contains 13 residues. Trimming stripped 2 bases from V and 3 bases from J, with 5 bases between. The complete variable domain, with remaining parts taken from reference TRBV5-4 and TRBJ2-2, reads ETGVTQSPTHLIKTRGQQVTLRCSSQSGHNTVSWYQQALGQGPQFIFQYYREEENGRGNFPPRFSGLQFPNYSSELNVNALELDDSALYLCASSFLDTGELFFGEGSRLTVL.

The J gene is TRBJ2-3, the V gene TRBV18; TRBD1 might be the D (6 bases). This CDR3 comprises 15 residues. The germline V gene encodes CDR1 KGHSH and CDR2 LQKENI. V lost 3 bases and J 0 bases, leaving 10 bases between the germline ends. CDR3 region: CASSPRDTSTDTQYF. CDR3 sequence (DNA): TGTGCCAGCTCACCCCGGGACACAAGCACAGATACGCAGTATTTT.

The V gene is TRBV18, the J gene TRBJ2-7; the match to TRBD1 covers 9 bases. CDR3 length: 14 amino acids. The germline gives CDR1 KGHSH, CDR2 LQKENI. Trimming cost V 3 bases and J 5 bases; bases outside gene matches: 5. As DNA, the CDR3 is TGTGCCAGCTCACCCAGGACAGGGGAGGACGAGCAGTACTTC. It encodes CASSPRTGEDEQYF.

The genes are TRBV5-1 and TRBJ2-5; the D gene is possibly TRBD2 (6 bases). Trimming removed 2 bases from V and 4 bases from J, with 12 bases in between. Germline V gene data show CDR1 as SGHRS and CDR2 as YFSETQ. There are 14 residues in the CDR3. The CDR3 bases are TGCGCCAGCAGCTTTGGTACGGGAGTAGAGACCCAGTACTTC. It yields the protein CASSFGTGVETQYF.

V gene TRBV2 combines with J gene TRBJ2-1, with a weak D call TRBD2 (5 bases). Germline V gene sequence: CDR1 SNHLY, CDR2 FYNNEI. Trimming removed 2 bases at V and 3 bases at J, with 11 bases between. This CDR3 contains 15 residues. CDR3 sequence: CASSEQLVLYNEQFF. CDR3 coding DNA: TGTGCCAGCAGTGAACAACTAGTTCTCTACAATGAGCAGTTCTTC.

J is TRBJ2-1 and V is TRBV4-3; perhaps TRBD2 as D (5 bases). V dropped 1 base and J dropped 8 bases, with 15 bases sitting between them. CDR1 is LGHNA and CDR2 is YSLEER in the germline V gene. The CDR3 is made up of 15 amino acids. DNA of the CDR3: TGCGCCAGCAGCCAAGCAGGACTTCGGCAATATGAGCAGTTCTTC. Translating it yields CASSQAGLRQYEQFF.

The V gene is TRBV27, the J gene TRBJ2-7; 8 bases align to TRBD1. J was trimmed by 3 bases and V by 5 bases; bases with no gene match: 9. The CDR3 covers 15 residues. Germline loops: CDR1 MNHEY, CDR2 SMNVEV (reference sequence). The CDR3 spells CASSAPGQGFYEQYF. The CDR3, as DNA: TGTGCCAGCAGTGCGCCAGGACAGGGTTTCTACGAGCAGTACTTC.

The J gene is TRBJ1-3, the V gene TRBV5-1; D is ambiguous. Looked up from germline, CDR1 is SGHRS and CDR2 is YFSETQ. The length of the CDR3 is 16 residues. V lost 0 bases, J lost 0 bases, and 10 bases lay in between. CDR3 loop: CASSLDSNPSGNTIYF. CDR3 in DNA: TGCGCCAGCAGCTTGGACAGCAATCCCTCTGGAAACACCATATATTTT.

The rearrangement links TRBV9 to TRBJ2-2, with 8 bases that match TRBD1. Germline V gene lookup returns CDR1 SGDLS and CDR2 YYNGEE. The J segment lost 6 bases and the V segment lost 0 bases, leaving 4 bases of the junction unmatched. The length of the CDR3 is 15 residues. The CDR3 region is CASSVGDRYAGELFF. The CDR3 DNA sequence: TGTGCCAGCAGCGTAGGGGACAGGTACGCCGGGGAGCTGTTTTTT.

This chain connects TRBV11-1 to TRBJ1-5; D is uncertain. The CDR3 extends over 13 amino acids. The V end was cut by 5 bases, the J end by 5 bases, with 10 bases between. Per germline, CDR1 SGHAT and CDR2 FQDESV (reference sequence). The CDR3 region is CASSPTKDQPQHF. In nucleotides, the CDR3 is TGTGCCAGCAGCCCTACGAAAGATCAGCCCCAGCATTTT. The full variable domain, with the rest looked up from reference TRBV11-1 and TRBJ1-5, is EAEVAQSPRYKITEKSQAVAFWCDPISGHATLYWYRQILGQGPELLVQFQDESVVDDSQLPKDRFSAERLKGVDSTLKIQPAELGDSAMYLCASSPTKDQPQHFGDGTRLSIL.

This chain joins TRBV30 and TRBJ2-2, with 9 bases fitting TRBD2. J gave up 3 bases and V 5 bases, and 7 bases lay outside the gene matches. The CDR3 has 15 residues. The germline V gene has CDR1 GTSNPN and CDR2 SVGIG (reference sequence). CDR3: CAWAGTSRDTGELFF. The CDR3 bases are TGTGCCTGGGCTGGGACTAGCCGGGACACCGGGGAGCTGTTTTTT.

The rearrangement joins TRBV5-1 to TRBJ2-1; 9 nucleotides agree with TRBD1. The germline V gene has CDR1 SGHRS and CDR2 YFSETQ. Trimming removed 4 bases from V and 6 bases from J; junction bases left unmatched: 5. This CDR3 is 14 amino acids long. In DNA form, the CDR3 reads TGCGCCAGCAGCGGGACAGGGCTGGGCAATGAGCAGTTCTTC. Its protein product is CASSGTGLGNEQFF.

The V gene is TRBV29-1, the J gene TRBJ1-4; a possible D gene is TRBD1 (5 bases). CDR1 and CDR2 from the germline V gene are SQVTM and ANQGSEA. Deletions cut 6 bases from V and 3 bases from J, with 17 bases between. This CDR3 has 15 amino acids. The DNA for the CDR3 is TGCAGCGTGACTGGTATGGGGCACTCTAATGAAAAACTGTTTTTT. This gives the protein CSVTGMGHSNEKLFF.

The rearrangement links TRBV2 to TRBJ1-4; D might be TRBD1 (5 bases). The CDR3 sequence is 14 residues long. The germline V gene encodes CDR1 SNHLY and CDR2 FYNNEI. V was pared by 6 bases and J by 8 bases, with 16 bases between. The CDR3 reads CASSAGVLGEKLFF. The DNA of the CDR3 is TGTGCCAGCAGCGCGGGGGTATTAGGAGAAAAACTGTTTTTT. Variable domain in full (rest from reference TRBV2 and TRBJ1-4): EPEVTQTPSHQVTQMGQEVILRCVPISNHLYFYWYRQILGQKVEFLVSFYNNEISEKSEIFDDQFSVERPDGSNFTLKIRSTKLEDSAMYFCASSAGVLGEKLFFGSGTQLSVL.

The chain recombines TRBV11-3 with TRBJ2-3; D possibly corresponds to TRBD1 (5 bases). Germline V CDR1 and CDR2: SGHNT, YENEEA. This CDR3 contains 15 residues. Trimming shortened V by 4 bases and J by 4 bases, and 15 bases separated the two germline ends. CDR3 sequence reads: CASSSRAQGADTQYF. The CDR3 DNA sequence: TGTGCCAGCAGCTCCCGGGCGCAGGGCGCAGATACGCAGTATTTT.

CDR3 nucleotide sequence: TGTGCCAGCACCGGGACAGGGATAGGGCTCGAGCAGTACTTC. Translation: CASTGTGIGLEQYF. J is TRBJ2-7 and V is TRBV2; 9 nucleotides match TRBD1. With 7 bases clipped from V and 6 bases from J, the junction kept 10 bases outside the gene matches. There are 14 residues in the CDR3. Germline CDR1 SNHLY, CDR2 FYNNEI.

The chain carries TRBV4-1 and TRBJ2-5; 11 bases align to TRBD2. V shed 2 bases, J shed 2 bases, and the junction held 13 bases outside the gene matches. The CDR3 extends over 19 amino acids. Germline lookup yields CDR1 MGHRA and CDR2 YSYEKL. The CDR3 bases are TGCGCCAGCAGCCAAACCGGGACTAGCGGAGCATTCCCTCAAGAGACCCAGTACTTC. Encoded protein: CASSQTGTSGAFPQETQYF.